The source of this TCR beta chain is a study of blood T cell repertoires in COVID-19. Study background: The United States, Italy and Spain supplied acute and convalescent COVID-19 samples.

Using immunoSEQ multiplex PCR, the repertoire was profiled, and TCRdb retains in-frame clones only, with some absent. Of around 250,000 clones detected, roughly four fifths appear once; the ten largest clones hold 4.1%. Each participant's cohort was designated according to participant-reported clinical history. The V gene's germline CDR1 is MDHEN and CDR2 SYDVKM. V was pared by 4 bases and J by 1 base, with 5 bases of the junction left unmatched. The CDR3 runs to 16 residues. This chain uses TRBV28 with TRBJ2-1, with 9 bases lining up with TRBD1. The sample comprised PBMCs or T cells enriched from blood (not recorded which). The sequence came from a man aged 25 to 40 with acute COVID-19. CDR3 sequence (DNA): TGTGCCAGCAGTTCCGCCGGGACAGGGTCCTACAATGAGCAGTTCTTC. Its protein product is CASSSAGTGSYNEQFF.